This T cell receptor beta chain was sequenced in a study of blood T cells in healthy people across ages. CDR3 length: 16 residues. CDR1 is SGHTA and CDR2 is FQGNSA in the germline V gene. The V segment lost 0 bases and the J segment 10 bases; nucleotides outside the gene matches: 10. In its sample, this clonotype was seen a few times. Primed by a sample-barcoded 5' primer and a J-beta primer mix, a second PCR proceeded for 7 to 11 cycles. TCRdb passed the 5' RACE reads through MiXCR, listing each CDR3 protein once. The data hold 650,000 to 950,000 distinct CDR3 sequences, with around 45% observed a single time.

The chain carries TRBV7-2 and TRBJ1-4, with 8 positions matching TRBD1. The sample was blood. This TCR was sampled from a man in his 60s in good health. The CDR3 is CASSLAGGQERRKLFF. The CDR3 DNA is TGTGCCAGCAGCTTAGCTGGGGGACAGGAGAGGAGAAAACTGTTTTTT.